Shown below are 19 T cell receptor beta chains from a single sample sequenced in a study of a mutant IDH1 vaccine in newly diagnosed glioma. TCRdb keeps only in-frame clones here, not all; method: immunoSEQ multiplex PCR. The data hold tens of thousands of clones, with roughly 82% observed a single time. Time point reported: baseline, week 1 (first vaccination visit). Treatment: pre-vaccination baseline after standard-of-care therapy. The sample here was PBMCs, taken from a glioma patient treated with radiotherapy, temozolomide or both. The source of these receptors is a man younger than 45 with glioma.

This chain joins TRBV11-3 and TRBJ2-5, with D unresolved. The length of the CDR3 is 13 residues. Between the trimmed V and J ends, which lost 3 bases and 2 bases, there was a span of 7 bases. The germline gives CDR1 SGHNT, CDR2 YENEEA. CDR3 residues: CASSFGRQETQYF. Written as DNA, the CDR3 is TGTGCCAGCAGCTTTGGCAGACAAGAGACCCAGTACTTC.

This clone was detected only a few times. V usage is TRBV6-5 and J usage is TRBJ2-7; D is undetermined. Germline assignment: CDR1 MNHEY and CDR2 SVGAGI. The CDR3 consists of 15 residues. The V end was cut by 0 bases, the J end by 0 bases, with 9 bases between. The CDR3 coding sequence is TGTGCCAGCAGTTACTCGGCAGCGCGCTCCTACGAGCAGTACTTC. It translates to CASSYSAARSYEQYF.

This clone has a handful of counts. The chain couples TRBV5-1 to TRBJ1-3; D is perhaps TRBD1 (6 bases). The CDR3 extends over 12 amino acids. V was cut by 4 bases and J by 8 bases, with 10 bases left in between. CDR1 and CDR2 (germline): SGHRS, YFSETQ. Written as DNA, the CDR3 is TGCGCCAGCAGCCTACAGGGACACACCATATATTTT. As protein: CASSLQGHTIYF.

V and J are TRBV2 and TRBJ1-4; D ambiguous. This CDR3 spans 14 amino acids. Germline V lookup: CDR1 SNHLY, CDR2 FYNNEI. The V and J ends lost 7 bases and 6 bases respectively, with 15 bases between them. CDR3 bases: TGTGCCAGCAAGGTCGACCCTACGGATGAAAAACTGTTTTTT. It specifies CASKVDPTDEKLFF. Supplemented by reference TRBV2 and TRBJ1-4, the full variable domain reads EPEVTQTPSHQVTQMGQEVILRCVPISNHLYFYWYRQILGQKVEFLVSFYNNEISEKSEIFDDQFSVERPDGSNFTLKIRSTKLEDSAMYFCASKVDPTDEKLFFGSGTQLSVL.

The V gene is TRBV12-5, the J gene TRBJ2-2, with D possibly matching TRBD2 (7 bases). Germline-derived CDR1 and CDR2 are LGHNT and FRNRAP. Trimming took 7 bases from V and 6 from J, leaving 18 bases between them. CDR3 length: 15 residues. In DNA, the CDR3 is TGTGCTAGTGCCGGAGGGGGGGTGGTGGCCGGGGAGCTGTTTTTT. As protein: CASAGGGVVAGELFF.

V gene TRBV6-5 combines with J gene TRBJ2-5; a possible D gene is TRBD1 (5 bases). CDR1 is MNHEY, CDR2 SVGAGI, per germline. The germline V and J ends were trimmed by 0 bases and 5 bases, with 13 bases remaining between them. The CDR3 is 15 amino acids. This chain's CDR3 is CASSYSLPGSETQYF. CDR3 sequence (DNA): TGTGCCAGCAGTTACTCTTTACCAGGGTCGGAGACCCAGTACTTC.

The chain recombines TRBV4-1 with TRBJ2-7, with 9 bases fitting TRBD1. Per the germline V gene, CDR1 is MGHRA and CDR2 is YSYEKL. The V segment lost 4 bases and the J segment 6 bases; nucleotides outside the gene matches: 7. The CDR3 loop spans 14 amino acids. The CDR3 DNA reads TGCGCCAGCAGCCCTCCCGGGACAGGGAGCGAGCAGTACTTC. This gives the protein CASSPPGTGSEQYF.

This clone was counted once. V and J are TRBV19 and TRBJ2-7; no reliable D call. The CDR3 has 14 residues. Trimming cost V 4 bases and J 0 bases, with 10 bases left between them. The germline V gene encodes CDR1 LNHDA and CDR2 SQIVND (reference sequence). The CDR3 nucleotides read TGTGCCAGTAGTAGAACATCAAACTCCTACGAGCAGTACTTC. As protein: CASSRTSNSYEQYF.

V is TRBV30 and J is TRBJ2-5; 9 bases fit TRBD1. Germline CDR1 is GTSNPN and CDR2 is SVGIG (reference sequence). The CDR3 totals 13 residues. V lost 3 bases to trimming and J lost 4 bases; unmatched junction nucleotides: 3. For the CDR3, the DNA is TGTGCCTGGAGCTTGACAGGGGGAGAGACCCAGTACTTC. Translation: CAWSLTGGETQYF.

CDR3 sequence: CASSLDSTLGFNSPLHF. The CDR3 region has the DNA TGTGCCAGTAGCCTGGACAGTACCTTGGGGTTTAATTCACCCCTCCACTTT. The gene calls are TRBV19 and TRBJ1-6; D possibly corresponds to TRBD1 (6 bases). V shed 6 bases and J shed 6 bases, with 21 bases lying between them. This CDR3 has 17 residues. CDR1 is LNHDA and CDR2 is SQIVND in the germline V gene (reference sequence). Supplemented by reference TRBV19 and TRBJ1-6, the full variable domain reads DGGITQSPKYLFRKEGQNVTLSCEQNLNHDAMYWYRQDPGQGLRLIYYSQIVNDFQKGDIAEGYSVSREKKESFPLTVTSAQKNPTAFYLCASSLDSTLGFNSPLHFGNGTRLTVT.

V is TRBV4-1 and J is TRBJ2-3, with 13 positions matching TRBD2. CDR1 is MGHRA, CDR2 YSYEKL, per germline. This CDR3 has 17 residues. V was pared by 2 bases and J by 2 bases, with 4 bases of the junction left unmatched. This CDR3 reads CASSQSGLAGNTDTQYF. CDR3 DNA sequence: TGCGCCAGCAGCCAATCGGGACTAGCGGGGAACACAGATACGCAGTATTTT.

This chain links TRBV5-4 with TRBJ1-2; perhaps TRBD1 as D (6 bases). Per germline, CDR1 SGHNT and CDR2 YYREEE (reference sequence). V lost 7 bases and J lost 7, with 14 bases in between. The CDR3 consists of 12 residues. The DNA for the CDR3 is TGTGCCAGCGGGGACAAAGTGGGTGGCTACACCTTC. Protein sequence: CASGDKVGGYTF.

This chain links TRBV7-3 with TRBJ2-1; 11 bases agree with TRBD2. The CDR3 loop spans 16 amino acids. Germline lookup yields CDR1 SGHTA and CDR2 FQGTGA. Unmatched junction bases numbered 6, after V lost 0 bases and J lost 8 bases. CDR3 in amino acids: CASSLTVLAGVDEQFF. In DNA form, the CDR3 reads TGTGCCAGCAGCTTAACCGTACTAGCGGGGGTTGATGAGCAGTTCTTC.

CDR3 residues: CASSYFRTGELFF. CDR3 in DNA: TGTGCCAGCAGTTACTTCCGCACCGGGGAGCTGTTTTTT. The V gene is TRBV6-6, the J gene TRBJ2-2; D gene unclear. Between the trimmed V and J ends, which lost 1 base and 4 bases, there was a span of 4 bases. Germline-derived CDR1 and CDR2 are MNHNY and SVGAGI (reference sequence). The CDR3 spans 13 residues.

This sequence joins TRBV30 and TRBJ1-1, with TRBD1 matching over 8 bases. J gave up 4 bases and V 3 bases, and 4 bases lay outside the gene matches. In germline, CDR1 is GTSNPN, CDR2 SVGIG (reference sequence). CDR3 size: 13 residues. The chain's CDR3 is CAWSITGGTEAFF. The DNA of the CDR3 is TGTGCCTGGAGCATTACAGGGGGCACTGAAGCTTTCTTT.

The rearrangement links TRBV7-2 to TRBJ1-5; D is undetermined. CDR1 is SGHTA and CDR2 is FQGNSA in the germline V gene. The CDR3 sequence is 15 residues long. V was pared by 6 bases and J by 3 bases, with 15 bases between. CDR3 residues: CASSTQYGYNQPQHF. CDR3 nucleotide sequence: TGTGCCAGCAGTACCCAATACGGCTACAATCAGCCCCAGCATTTT.

The rearrangement joins TRBV6-1 to TRBJ2-2; D possibly matches TRBD1 or TRBD2 (5 bases each). The length of the CDR3 is 11 residues. Germline V lookup: CDR1 MNHNS, CDR2 SASEGT. The V and J ends lost 6 bases and 6 bases respectively, with 5 bases between them. CDR3 DNA: TGTGCCAGCAGGGGGGCCGGGGAGCTGTTTTTT. It encodes CASRGAGELFF.

Concerning this clone itself: Other DNA sequences from this sample encode an identical CDR3 as well. The rearrangement links TRBV4-3 to TRBJ2-7, with unresolved D. Germline-derived CDR1 and CDR2 are LGHNA and YSLEER. V was pared by 1 base and J by 1 base, with 11 bases between. This CDR3 has 15 residues. For the CDR3, the DNA is TGCGCCAGCAGCCAAGGTCCCCAGCGATCCTACGAGCAGTACTTC. It specifies CASSQGPQRSYEQYF.

This clone was seen only a few times. In DNA form, the CDR3 reads TGCGCCAGCAGCCAAGATTTTGGGACTTTGGGCACCTACGAGCAGTACTTC. Translating it yields CASSQDFGTLGTYEQYF. This rearrangement joins TRBV4-1 to TRBJ2-7; tentatively, D is TRBD2 (6 bases). CDR3 size: 17 residues. The germline V and J ends were trimmed by 0 bases and 2 bases, with 17 bases remaining between them. From germline, CDR1 is MGHRA and CDR2 YSYEKL.